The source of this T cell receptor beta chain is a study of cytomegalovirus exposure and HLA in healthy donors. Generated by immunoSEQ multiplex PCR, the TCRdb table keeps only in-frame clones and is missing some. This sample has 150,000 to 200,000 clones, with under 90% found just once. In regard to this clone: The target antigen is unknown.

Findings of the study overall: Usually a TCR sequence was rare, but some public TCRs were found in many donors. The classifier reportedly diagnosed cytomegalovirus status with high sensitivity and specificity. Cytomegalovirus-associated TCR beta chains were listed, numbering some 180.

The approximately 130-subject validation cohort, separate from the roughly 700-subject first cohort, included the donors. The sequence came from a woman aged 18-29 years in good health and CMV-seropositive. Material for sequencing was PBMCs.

In DNA, the CDR3 is TGTGCCAGCAGCTTAGGCCCCCAGCGGGAGATAAGAGAGCAGTACTTC. This encodes CASSLGPQREIREQYF. The gene calls are TRBV11-3 and TRBJ2-7; 8 bases are shared with TRBD2. CDR3 length: 16 amino acids. The J segment lost 7 bases and the V segment lost 1 base, leaving 12 bases of the junction unmatched. Germline values: CDR1 SGHNT, CDR2 YENEEA.